The clone carrying this T cell receptor beta chain is classed as medium-sized (0.01 to 0.1%). This entry belongs to a study of Japanese encephalitis immunity and Zika vaccine responses. Study background: JEV vaccine (IXIARO) was given twice, 28 days apart, before ZPIV. ZIKV structural peptide pools, conserved or non-conserved, or JEV or YFV peptides were used.

CDR3 length equals 13 residues. Germline CDR1 reads LGHNA; CDR2 reads YSLEER. The germline V and J ends were trimmed by 0 bases and 5 bases, with 7 bases remaining between them. Each TCRbeta library was pooled proportionally to its sorted cell count. From the 5' RACE reads, TCRdb called clonotypes with MiXCR, one entry per CDR3 protein. The sample holds 260 or so distinct CDR3 sequences, under 3% seen once. For more than five days, PBMCs labeled with CFSE were cultured with peptide pools at 1 ug/mL each. The sort collected unfixed, live, CD56-CD19-CD16-CD3+CD4+ CFSE-low proliferating CD4 T cells. This chain uses TRBV4-3 with TRBJ1-2; D is ambiguous. Sequenced here: antigen-activated CD4+ T cells from blood, cultured, sampled during a Zika inactivated vaccine study. This clonotype originated in an adult man who received an inactivated Zika virus vaccine. CDR3: CASSQDGEYGYTF. The CDR3 region has the DNA TGCGCCAGCAGCCAAGATGGGGAATATGGCTACACCTTC.